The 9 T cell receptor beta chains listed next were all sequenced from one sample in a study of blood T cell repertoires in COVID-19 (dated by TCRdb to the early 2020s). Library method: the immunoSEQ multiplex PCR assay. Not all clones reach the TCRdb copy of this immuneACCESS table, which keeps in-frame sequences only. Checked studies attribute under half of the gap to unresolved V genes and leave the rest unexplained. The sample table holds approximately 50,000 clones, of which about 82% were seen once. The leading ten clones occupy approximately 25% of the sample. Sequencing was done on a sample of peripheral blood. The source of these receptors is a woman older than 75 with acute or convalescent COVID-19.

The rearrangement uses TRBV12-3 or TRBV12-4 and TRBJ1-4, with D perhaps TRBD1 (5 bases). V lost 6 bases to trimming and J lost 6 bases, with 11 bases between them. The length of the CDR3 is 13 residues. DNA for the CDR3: TGTGCCAGCAGCTTGACGGGGGATGAAAAACTGTTTTTT. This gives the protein CASSLTGDEKLFF.

CDR3 in DNA: TGTGCCAGCAGTGACCCTCTAGCGCCTGAGCAGTTCTTC. This encodes CASSDPLAPEQFF. The chain has TRBV2 and TRBJ2-1; TRBD2 is a possible D gene (6 bases). The V and J ends lost 3 bases and 9 bases respectively, with 12 bases between them. Germline lookup yields CDR1 SNHLY and CDR2 FYNNEI. The CDR3 is made up of 13 amino acids.

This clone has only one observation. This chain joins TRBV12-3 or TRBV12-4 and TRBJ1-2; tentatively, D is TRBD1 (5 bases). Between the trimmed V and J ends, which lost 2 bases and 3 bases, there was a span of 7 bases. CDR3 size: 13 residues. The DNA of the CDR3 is TGTGCCAGCAGTTTAAGCAGGGACTATGGCTACACCTTC. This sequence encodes CASSLSRDYGYTF.

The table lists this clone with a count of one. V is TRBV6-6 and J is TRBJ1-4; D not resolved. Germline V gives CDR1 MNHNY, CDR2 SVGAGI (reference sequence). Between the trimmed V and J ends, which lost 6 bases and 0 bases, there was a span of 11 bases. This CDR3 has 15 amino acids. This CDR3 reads CASSPPGSTNEKLFF. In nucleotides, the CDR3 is TGTGCCAGCAGCCCGCCAGGATCAACTAATGAAAAACTGTTTTTT.

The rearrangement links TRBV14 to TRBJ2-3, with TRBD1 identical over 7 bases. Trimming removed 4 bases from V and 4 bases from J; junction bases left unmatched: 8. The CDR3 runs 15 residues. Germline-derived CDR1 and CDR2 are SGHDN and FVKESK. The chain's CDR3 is CASSLRGRWPDTQYF. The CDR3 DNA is TGTGCCAGCAGCCTTAGGGGGCGCTGGCCAGATACGCAGTATTTT.

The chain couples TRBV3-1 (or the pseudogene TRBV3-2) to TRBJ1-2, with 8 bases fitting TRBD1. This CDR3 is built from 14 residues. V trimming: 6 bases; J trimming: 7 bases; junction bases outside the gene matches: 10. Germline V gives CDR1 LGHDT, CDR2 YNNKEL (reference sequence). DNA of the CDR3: TGTGCCAGCAGTTCCAGGACAGGGAGTCTTGGCTACACCTTC. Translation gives CASSSRTGSLGYTF.

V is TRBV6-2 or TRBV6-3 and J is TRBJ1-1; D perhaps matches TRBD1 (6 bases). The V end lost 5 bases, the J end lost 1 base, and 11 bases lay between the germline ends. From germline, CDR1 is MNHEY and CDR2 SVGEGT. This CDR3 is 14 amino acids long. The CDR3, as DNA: TGTGCCAGCAGTAGACAGGTTACGAACACTGAAGCTTTCTTT. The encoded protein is CASSRQVTNTEAFF.

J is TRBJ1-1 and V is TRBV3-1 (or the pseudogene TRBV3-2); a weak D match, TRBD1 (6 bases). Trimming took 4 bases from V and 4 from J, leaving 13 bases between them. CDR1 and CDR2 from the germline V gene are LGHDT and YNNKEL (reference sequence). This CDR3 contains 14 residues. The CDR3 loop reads CASSPPTGFTEAFF. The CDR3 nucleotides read TGTGCCAGCAGCCCCCCAACAGGGTTCACTGAAGCTTTCTTT.

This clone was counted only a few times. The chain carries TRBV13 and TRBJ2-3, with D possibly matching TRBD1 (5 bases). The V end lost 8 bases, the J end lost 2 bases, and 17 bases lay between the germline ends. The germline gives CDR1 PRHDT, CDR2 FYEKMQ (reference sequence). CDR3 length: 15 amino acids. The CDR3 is CASGLLGVLTDTQYF. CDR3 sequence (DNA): TGTGCCAGCGGATTGTTAGGGGTCCTCACAGATACGCAGTATTTT.